This is a list of T cell receptor beta chains from one sample in a study of human versus mouse CDR3 diversity and MHC coevolution. Data came from immunoSEQ multiplex PCR; TCRdb stores just in-frame clones and leaves some out. The sample consists of about 80,000 clones, approximately 92% of them appearing once. Specimen: naive CD4+ T cells from blood. The origin of the receptors is a person aged 30-69 years in good health. Both conserved end residues are part of each CDR3. The order of the fields is clone size, V gene, J gene, D gene, CDR3 DNA, CDR3 protein. D genes are given only for firm matches. The listing skips clone size in some rows; elsewhere it reads once, few, many or a size class.

size: NA
V: TRBV7-2
J: TRBJ2-4
D: TRBD1
DNA: TGTGCCAGCAGCCCAAGGACAGGGGGCATTCAGTACTTC
CDR3: CASSPRTGGIQYF

size: once
V: TRBV15
J: TRBJ2-1
D: TRBD2
DNA: TGTGCCACCAGCAACCGACTAGCGGGAGGGAATGAGCAGTTCTTC
CDR3: CATSNRLAGGNEQFF

size: NA
V: TRBV7-3
J: TRBJ2-7
D: TRBD2
DNA: TGTGCCAGCAGCATTCTAGCGGGGGGGCCGGACGAGCAGTACTTC
CDR3: CASSILAGGPDEQYF

size: NA
V: TRBV7-9
J: TRBJ1-1
D: NA
DNA: TGTGCCAGCAGCTCCTCGACAGAACTGAACACTGAAGCTTTCTTT
CDR3: CASSSSTELNTEAFF

size: NA
V: TRBV6-1
J: TRBJ2-1
D: TRBD2
DNA: TGTGCCAGCTGCCTAGCGGGGGGAAACAACAATGAGCAGTTCTTC
CDR3: CASCLAGGNNNEQFF

size: once
V: TRBV27
J: TRBJ2-1
D: TRBD2
DNA: TGTGCCAGCAGTTTCCTAATAGCGGGGGGGGAAGAGCAGTTCTTC
CDR3: CASSFLIAGGEEQFF

size: NA
V: TRBV2
J: TRBJ2-3
D: TRBD2
DNA: TGTGCCAGCATCGCTCCGGCTAGCGGGATAGTAGGAACAGATACGCAGTATTTT
CDR3: CASIAPASGIVGTDTQYF

size: once
V: TRBV6-1
J: TRBJ2-4
D: TRBD2
DNA: TGTGCCAGCAGTGCGGGGGGAGAAACCAAAAACATTCAGTACTTC
CDR3: CASSAGGETKNIQYF

size: NA
V: TRBV7-2
J: TRBJ1-3
D: TRBD1
DNA: TGTGCCAGCAGCTCCCAGGGGGCCCGCGGTGGAAACACCATATATTTT
CDR3: CASSSQGARGGNTIYF

size: once
V: TRBV6-5
J: TRBJ2-2
D: TRBD1
DNA: TGTGCCAGCGGAACGACAGGGGCGGGGACCGGGGAGCTGTTTTTT
CDR3: CASGTTGAGTGELFF

size: NA
V: TRBV4-3
J: TRBJ2-1
D: NA
DNA: TGCGCCAGCAGCCAAGATGGGGCACAAACCTACAATGAGCAGTTCTTC
CDR3: CASSQDGAQTYNEQFF

size: NA
V: TRBV7-2
J: TRBJ2-2
D: NA
DNA: TGTGCCAGCAGCCCGGCTCTAGGAGGGGATCCGAACACCGGGGAGCTGTTTTTT
CDR3: CASSPALGGDPNTGELFF

size: NA
V: TRBV4-3
J: TRBJ1-5
D: TRBD1
DNA: TGCGCCAGCAGCCAAAGACAGGGGGGGGCCAATCAGCCCCAGCATTTT
CDR3: CASSQRQGGANQPQHF

size: NA
V: TRBV11-2
J: TRBJ2-7
D: TRBD1
DNA: TGTGCCAGCAGCCAGGGGGTGGTCTACGAGCAGTACTTC
CDR3: CASSQGVVYEQYF

size: NA
V: TRBV7-2
J: TRBJ1-5
D: NA
DNA: TGTGCCAGCAGCTTAGGGCCCCAGGGGAGGCCCCAGCATTTT
CDR3: CASSLGPQGRPQHF

size: NA
V: TRBV11-2
J: TRBJ1-2
D: NA
DNA: TGTGCCAGCAGCAGGGGTAGAGGACCCCTTGATGGCTACACCTTC
CDR3: CASSRGRGPLDGYTF

size: NA
V: TRBV6-5
J: TRBJ2-7
D: TRBD1
DNA: TGTGCCAGCAGTTACTCGACAGGGGCCCCCGAGCAGTACTTC
CDR3: CASSYSTGAPEQYF

size: NA
V: TRBV19
J: TRBJ2-7
D: NA
DNA: TGTGCCAGTAGTATGGAGGACGGGAGTAGTACCTACGAGCAGTACTTC
CDR3: CASSMEDGSSTYEQYF

size: NA
V: TRBV7-2
J: TRBJ2-7
D: TRBD2
DNA: TGTGCCAGCAGCAATAGCGGGAGGGAGCAGTACTTC
CDR3: CASSNSGREQYF

size: NA
V: TRBV19
J: TRBJ1-2
D: NA
DNA: TGTGCCACGGGGGGCGGATTATATGGCTACACCTTC
CDR3: CATGGGLYGYTF

size: NA
V: TRBV27
J: TRBJ2-2
D: NA
DNA: TGTGCCAGCAAAACAGGACAGAGCCTCACCGGGGAGCTGTTTTTT
CDR3: CASKTGQSLTGELFF

size: NA
V: TRBV19
J: TRBJ2-6
D: TRBD1
DNA: TGTGCCAGTAGTTACAGGGGCGACAGCTCTGGGGCCAACGTCCTGACTTTC
CDR3: CASSYRGDSSGANVLTF

size: NA
V: TRBV4-1
J: TRBJ1-1
D: NA
DNA: TGCGCCAGCAGCCCCCCTGGGCAGGGAAACACTGAAGCTTTCTTT
CDR3: CASSPPGQGNTEAFF

size: NA
V: TRBV5-4
J: TRBJ2-2
D: TRBD2
DNA: TGTGCCAGCAGCCTCCCAATAGCGGGGGCCTCAAACACCGGGGAGCTGTTTTTT
CDR3: CASSLPIAGASNTGELFF

size: NA
V: TRBV11-2
J: TRBJ1-1
D: NA
DNA: TGTGCCAGCAGCTCACCTCGTGTGTGGCGGGCTTTCTTT
CDR3: CASSSPRVWRAFF

size: NA
V: TRBV7-2
J: TRBJ1-5
D: NA
DNA: TGTGCCAGCAGCTTAGGAGGAGGGGATAATCAGCCCCAGCATTTT
CDR3: CASSLGGGDNQPQHF